This T cell receptor (beta chain) was profiled in a study of T cells in Graves' hyperthyroidism and ophthalmopathy. RNA transcripts served as the template for amplifying TCR beta CDR3 regions. The HTBI set primed first-round TCR CDR3 RT-PCR. MiXCR was run by TCRdb on the multiplex PCR reads, yielding one entry per CDR3 protein. The data hold some 600,000 distinct CDR3 sequences, with roughly 14% observed a single time. This CDR3 is 16 amino acids long. CDR1 SGHVS and CDR2 FQNEAQ come from the germline V gene. The V and J ends lost 1 base and 2 bases respectively, with 11 bases between them. This clonotype appeared many times. Patients aged 18 to 65 had newly diagnosed hyperthyroidism lasting under 2 months.

This chain joins TRBV7-8 and TRBJ2-2; no definite D call. Material: blood. The source of this sequence is a woman in her 30s with Graves' hyperthyroidism that later progressed to Graves' ophthalmopathy. CDR3 in amino acids: CASSLGIAPNTGELFF. The CDR3 nucleotides are TGTGCCAGCAGCTTAGGGATAGCTCCTAACACCGGGGAGCTGTTTTTT.